This T cell receptor beta chain was retrieved from a study of beta chain features in type 1 diabetes (dated by TCRdb to the late 2010s). Concerning the study at large: Patients and healthy donors did not differ in mean age, gender distribution, total cell number or subset yield. A total of roughly 100 million sorted cells were examined across all samples, and the number of cells per subset was strongly correlated with RNA yield. The study compared the TCRB repertoires of sorted circulating CD4+ T cell subsets in recently diagnosed type 1 diabetes patients with those in matched healthy donors. Naive and central memory subsets were obtained from all 30 or so donors, but regulatory and stem cell-like memory subsets were isolated from only 8 patients and about 8 healthy donors. What the work shows at the level of the full study, not this receptor alone: Because small numbers of individuals were included in the HLA sub-analyses, any influence of HLA type on TCRB rearrangement was left unresolved. The naive, central memory and regulatory TCRB repertoires appeared to resemble one another more closely among patients than among healthy donors. A moderate but significant shortening of TCRB CDR3 length was observed in type 1 diabetes patients in all four CD4+ subsets. PCR might favor shorter templates, but patient and control samples were amplified and corrected together, so any skew would affect both groups equally. At VDJ recombination sites, patients with type 1 diabetes made fewer insertions and deleted more nucleotides, a pattern implying thymic rearrangement abnormalities. Because cDNA rather than genomic DNA was sequenced, highly expressing activated cells could have been over-represented, although no difference in activation and CD3 levels was found between groups.

CDR1 and CDR2, per the germline V gene, are LGHNA and YNFKEQ. Trimmed from V: 3 bases; trimmed from J: 2 bases; junction bases lacking a gene match: 4. Its CDR3 holds 14 amino acids, cysteine through phenylalanine. CDR3 DNA only is kept here, 42 bases in frame from base 1. Each donor gave one peripheral blood draw, roughly 110 mL on average, collected into heparinised tubes. Using a panel that included CD45RO, CCR7, CD25, CD127, CD95 and CD27, naive, central memory, regulatory and stem cell-like memory CD4+ T cells were sorted on a BD FACSAria II. Purity was above 98% for every sorted population. Right away, PBMCs were isolated by Lymphoprep density gradient centrifugation and were stained directly, with no culture step. So that batch effects would be minimized, each experiment stained and sorted samples in pairs, pairing one healthy donor with one patient. The entire isolated RNA was reverse transcribed using the High Capacity cDNA Reverse Transcription Kit, and thus expressed TCRB transcripts were sequenced. Deep immunoSEQ sequencing was performed on naive, central memory and regulatory T cell samples, with an average of roughly 3.5 million total reads per sample. Sorted cells were lysed in RLT buffer, and RNA was extracted using DNase-treated RNeasy Micro or Mini kits according to cell number. To prevent cross-contamination, every cell subset was processed on its own, while patient and healthy donor samples were processed together. TCRB sequences were amplified from cDNA with the immunoSEQ multiplex PCR, producing 87-bp fragments spanning the CDR3 region. The amplicons were sequenced using the Illumina HiSeq platform. As for the authors' bioinformatics: PCR bias was computationally corrected using synthetic template baselines, reads within Hamming distance 2 were collapsed, and singletons that could not be merged were discarded. Reads were aligned to IMGT to assign V, D and J genes, CDR3 length, and insertions or deletions at six rearrangement sites. Clonotype counts were normalized to sorted cell number within each subset before computing true diversity and Gini coefficients with the tcR R package. Repertoire sharing was quantified using the overlap coefficient calculated on TCRB nucleotide sequences. As a proxy for the pre-selection repertoire, out-of-frame TCRB sequences from naive cells were analyzed. Here the immuneACCESS table is served through TCRdb, limited to in-frame sequences with V and J called. Missing clones are a known gap in these copies; in checked studies unresolved V genes cover under half, and the rest lacks a known reason. For V, J and clone size, that table is used; D and trimming come from the DNA. The sample contains a few hundred thousand clones, around 24% of them found a single time. The top ten hold roughly 0.013% of the sample.

Only a few counts were recorded for this clone. Its recognized antigen is unknown. No much larger clone is present one base from it, and per-base qualities are unavailable. The sequenced sample was naive CD4+ T cells from blood. According to the study, the label for this sample's cell subset or site signals: true naive CD4+ T cells. This chain is built from TRBV4-2 and TRBJ2-7, and TRBD2 aligns with 7 junction nucleotides. This TCR was sampled from a woman in her 30s with type 1 diabetes. Here the CDR3 is given as CASSQPGTTYEQYF. The nucleotide sequence reads as follows: TGTGCCAGCAGCCAGCCCGGGACTACCTACGAGCAGTACTTC.